The clone carrying this TCR beta chain was counted between two and nine times. The germline V gene encodes CDR1 MDHEN and CDR2 SYDVKM. V shed 7 bases and J shed 7 bases, with 16 bases lying between them. The CDR3 consists of 13 residues. This sample is part of a study of beta chain features in type 1 diabetes. Sequenced material consisted of expressed TCRB transcripts (all of the isolated RNA was reverse transcribed). Produced via immunoSEQ multiplex PCR; TCRdb's table is partial and in-frame only. The sample includes under 900,000 clones, under 20% of them seen just once. The sample consisted of naive CD4+ T cells from blood. V gene TRBV28 combines with J gene TRBJ1-1, with D maybe TRBD1 (5 bases). This TCR derives from a woman between 18 and 30 years old in good health. The CDR3 DNA reads as TGTGCCAGCACTTTCACAGGAACCTTTGAAGCTTTCTTT. Its translation is CASTFTGTFEAFF.